The 30 T cell receptor beta chains given below trace back to one sample, sequenced in a study of T cells in tumors after PD-1 blockade. Sequencing was performed with immunoSEQ multiplex PCR; in TCRdb, only in-frame clones are kept and a portion is missing. This repertoire shows more than 45,000 clones, roughly 80% found once; its top ten account for 8.7%. The specimen was PBMCs, collected before anti-PD-1 therapy. These receptors all come from a human donor with advanced basal cell or squamous cell carcinoma (not recorded which).

The rearrangement uses TRBV3-1 (or the pseudogene TRBV3-2) and TRBJ2-1; the match to TRBD2 covers 14 bases. With V trimmed by 7 bases and J by 2 bases, 13 bases remained unmatched. This CDR3 region has 19 residues. CDR1 and CDR2 from the germline V gene are LGHDT and YNNKEL (reference sequence). CDR3 nucleotide sequence: TGTGCCAGCACCGAATCCCGGGGGACTAGCGGGGGAGCCTACAATGAGCAGTTCTTC. It yields the protein CASTESRGTSGGAYNEQFF.

With respect to this clone: The limits of the CDR3 on the DNA are not certain, so only TCRdb's listed CDR3 is given. The J gene is TRBJ1-2, the V gene TRBV28. Germline V gives CDR1 MDHEN, CDR2 SYDVKM. Both ends counted, the CDR3 spans 13 residues. CDR3 residues: CASSLSTWGVGTF.

There are a few counts of this clone. The DNA for the CDR3 is TGTGCCATCAGTGAATTGGGGTGGAATCAGCCCCAGCATTTT. Its protein is CAISELGWNQPQHF. The chain uses TRBV10-3 and TRBJ1-5, with no clear D. This CDR3 comprises 14 residues. Trimming cost V 3 bases and J 4 bases, with 10 bases left between them. CDR1 and CDR2 (germline): ENHRY, SYGVKD.

A few counts support this clone. CDR3 in amino acids: CAISEPREYSNEQFF. The CDR3, as DNA: TGTGCCATCAGTGAGCCCCGGGAGTATTCGAATGAGCAGTTCTTC. The V call is TRBV10-3, the J call TRBJ2-1; a possible D gene is TRBD2 (6 bases). Trimming pared 2 bases from V and 7 bases from J, leaving 15 bases between. Germline V gives CDR1 ENHRY, CDR2 SYGVKD. The CDR3 runs 15 residues.

This clone has a handful of counts. V usage is TRBV6-1 and J usage is TRBJ2-3; the match to TRBD2 covers 8 bases. The CDR3 is 17 amino acids. Per germline, CDR1 MNHNS and CDR2 SASEGT. Trimming at V came to 3 bases and at J to 0 bases, leaving 8 bases not matched to a gene. The CDR3 sequence: CASSESGLAGSTDTQYF. Written as DNA, the CDR3 is TGTGCCAGCAGTGAGTCGGGCCTAGCGGGCAGCACAGATACGCAGTATTTT.

The chain has TRBV6-5 and TRBJ1-3, with 8 bases identical to TRBD1. The CDR3 has 15 amino acids. Germline CDR1 is MNHEY and CDR2 is SVGAGI. Trimming removed 2 bases from V and 2 bases from J; junction bases left unmatched: 2. CDR3 region: CASSYRQGTGNTIYF. CDR3 nucleotides: TGTGCCAGCAGTTACAGACAGGGGACTGGAAACACCATATATTTT.

The table lists this clone with a few counts. J is TRBJ2-1 and V is TRBV29-1; 9 bases agree with TRBD2. The V and J ends lost 5 bases and 0 bases, in that order; junction bases with no gene match: 2. Germline V CDR1 and CDR2: SQVTM, ANQGSEA. The CDR3 is made up of 14 amino acids. CDR3 residues: CSVFSGGSYNEQFF. CDR3 in DNA: TGCAGCGTTTTTAGCGGGGGCTCCTACAATGAGCAGTTCTTC.

This sequence joins TRBV24-1 and TRBJ1-2, with a weak D call TRBD1 (6 bases). This CDR3 has 13 residues. Germline loops: CDR1 KGHDR, CDR2 SFDVKD. Trimming stripped 4 bases from V and 4 bases from J, with 9 bases between. The CDR3 DNA reads TGTGCCACCAGTGAACGGACAGCCTATGGCTACACCTTC. It codes for CATSERTAYGYTF.

The rearrangement joins TRBV6-5 to TRBJ2-4; D ambiguous. Germline V gene lookup returns CDR1 MNHEY and CDR2 SVGAGI. The CDR3 is 13 amino acids. V gave up 10 bases and J gave up 3 bases, with 13 bases separating them. The CDR3: CATSRKDKNIQYF. The CDR3 DNA follows: TGTGCCACCTCACGAAAGGACAAAAACATTCAGTACTTC.

V usage is TRBV10-1 and J usage is TRBJ1-1, with D maybe TRBD1 (5 bases). CDR3 size: 13 residues. CDR1 and CDR2 from the germline V gene are WNHNN and SYGVQD (reference sequence). The V end lost 6 bases, the J end lost 2 bases, and 10 bases lay between the germline ends. The CDR3 is CASRVDINTEAFF. CDR3 nucleotides: TGCGCCAGCAGAGTGGACATCAACACTGAAGCTTTCTTT.

The chain couples TRBV14 to TRBJ2-1; D is unresolved. V was clipped by 5 bases and J by 6 bases, with 14 bases between them. Germline V gives CDR1 SGHDN, CDR2 FVKESK. This CDR3 contains 14 residues. CDR3 loop: CASSYPPITNEQFF. The CDR3 nucleotides are TGTGCCAGCAGCTATCCTCCTATAACCAATGAGCAGTTCTTC.

This clone was counted once. The V and J genes are TRBV10-3 and TRBJ1-5; maybe TRBD1 (5 bases). The CDR3 extends over 15 amino acids. CDR1 is ENHRY and CDR2 is SYGVKD in the germline V gene. V was cut by 4 bases and J by 2 bases, with 12 bases left in between. The CDR3 DNA follows: TGTGCCATCAGTGGGACCGGGACCGGCAATCAGCCCCAGCATTTT. Protein product: CAISGTGTGNQPQHF.

This clone was counted only a few times. This chain connects TRBV5-1 to TRBJ1-2; TRBD1 might be the D (5 bases). The CDR3 has 11 residues. V lost 4 bases, J lost 7 bases, and 8 bases lay in between. Germline V gene lookup returns CDR1 SGHRS and CDR2 YFSETQ. The CDR3 sequence is CASSAQGGYTF. In nucleotides, the CDR3 is TGCGCCAGCAGCGCGCAGGGTGGCTACACCTTC.

This chain connects TRBV29-1 to TRBJ2-7; perhaps D is TRBD1 or TRBD2 (6 bases each). The CDR3 has 15 residues. V gave up 1 base and J gave up 3 bases, with 16 bases separating them. Germline V gives CDR1 SQVTM, CDR2 ANQGSEA. The CDR3 spells CSVEAGEMGGYEQYF. The CDR3 nucleotides are TGCAGCGTTGAAGCAGGGGAGATGGGGGGCTACGAGCAGTACTTC.

This chain uses TRBV29-1 with TRBJ1-3, with D maybe TRBD1 (5 bases). CDR1 is SQVTM and CDR2 is ANQGSEA in the germline V gene. This CDR3 has 13 residues. Trimming left V 7 bases short and J 4 bases short, with 14 bases between. The CDR3 loop is CSAGTRAGNTIYF. The CDR3 coding sequence is TGCAGCGCAGGGACCCGCGCAGGAAACACCATATATTTT.

The chain employs TRBV6-5 and TRBJ2-3; weak D call: TRBD1 (5 bases). Germline V CDR1 and CDR2: MNHEY, SVGAGI. CDR3 size: 12 residues. Trimming took 4 bases from V and 6 from J, leaving 8 bases between them. The CDR3 spells CASSLGVDTQYF. CDR3 nucleotides: TGTGCCAGCAGTTTAGGGGTCGATACGCAGTATTTT.

The rearrangement joins TRBV5-5 to TRBJ2-7; 8 nucleotides match TRBD2. The CDR3 extends over 15 amino acids. Trimming at V came to 4 bases and at J to 3 bases, leaving 9 bases not matched to a gene. Looked up from germline, CDR1 is SGHKS and CDR2 is YYEKEE (reference sequence). CDR3 region: CASSTTPGLDYEQYF. CDR3 sequence (DNA): TGTGCCAGCAGCACCACTCCGGGACTAGACTACGAGCAGTACTTC.

V usage is TRBV29-1 and J usage is TRBJ1-2, with 7 bases identical to TRBD1. Germline V gives CDR1 SQVTM, CDR2 ANQGSEA. The CDR3 loop spans 12 amino acids. The CDR3 nucleotides are TGCAGTGCCCGCGGGACAGAGTATGGCTACACCTTC. Protein: CSARGTEYGYTF.

This clone was recorded only once. The J gene is TRBJ1-4, the V gene TRBV6-5, with no clear D. The CDR3 length is 15 residues. CDR1 is MNHEY and CDR2 is SVGAGI in the germline V gene. The V and J ends lost 5 bases and 0 bases respectively, with 10 bases between them. This chain's CDR3 is CASSRFGATNEKLFF. In DNA, the CDR3 is TGTGCCAGCAGTCGCTTCGGTGCAACTAATGAAAAACTGTTTTTT.

This clone was counted between two and nine times. A read error may produce the germline difference seen at one junction end. The rearrangement uses TRBV5-5 and TRBJ1-6, with TRBD1 as a possible D gene (6 bases). CDR1 and CDR2 from the germline V gene are SGHKS and YYEKEE (reference sequence). The CDR3 contains 15 residues. The CDR3 spells CASRLGGQPNSPLHF. In nucleotides, the CDR3 is TGTGCCAGCAGGTTGGGAGGACAGCCTAATTCACCCCTCCACTTT.

For this clone: Other DNA sequences in the sample encode the same CDR3. The J gene is TRBJ1-2, the V gene TRBV5-5; tentative D call: TRBD1 (6 bases). The CDR3 runs 14 residues. V lost 6 bases and J 3 bases, leaving 15 bases between the germline ends. Germline lookup yields CDR1 SGHKS and CDR2 YYEKEE (reference sequence). CDR3 residues: CASTTGGRDYGYTF. The CDR3 coding sequence is TGTGCCAGCACCACGGGGGGGCGGGACTATGGCTACACCTTC.

This chain uses TRBV28 with TRBJ1-6; possibly TRBD1 for D (5 bases). Germline CDR1 MDHEN, CDR2 SYDVKM. Trimming shortened V by 8 bases and J by 6 bases, and 23 bases separated the two germline ends. The CDR3 has 17 residues. CDR3 sequence: CASRRGSRRLSNSPLHF. The DNA for the CDR3 is TGTGCCAGCCGAAGGGGAAGTCGCCGTTTGAGTAATTCACCCCTCCACTTT. Drawing the rest from reference TRBV28 and TRBJ1-6, the complete variable domain is DVKVTQSSRYLVKRTGEKVFLECVQDMDHENMFWYRQDPGLGLRLIYFSYDVKMKEKGDIPEGYSVSREKKERFSLILESASTNQTSMYLCASRRGSRRLSNSPLHFGNGTRLTVT.

The DNA of the CDR3 is TGTGCCAGCAGCTGGGTAGCGGTCTCCTACAATGAGCAGTTCTTC. Translated, it gives CASSWVAVSYNEQFF. The rearrangement links TRBV5-5 to TRBJ2-1, with a weak D call TRBD2 (6 bases). Germline lookup yields CDR1 SGHKS and CDR2 YYEKEE (reference sequence). The V end lost 3 bases, the J end lost 0 bases, and 10 bases lay between the germline ends. The CDR3 has 15 residues.

This clone was observed a few times. The V and J genes are TRBV3-1 (or the pseudogene TRBV3-2) and TRBJ1-5; unclear D gene. The CDR3 runs to 14 residues. Trimming left V 0 bases short and J 6 bases short, with 9 bases between. Germline assignment: CDR1 LGHDT and CDR2 YNNKEL (reference sequence). The CDR3 DNA is TGTGCCAGCAGCCAAGATGGATTATCTCAGCCCCAGCATTTT. Protein product: CASSQDGLSQPQHF.

This chain connects TRBV5-1 to TRBJ2-7; TRBD1 might be the D (6 bases). V dropped 2 bases and J dropped 3 bases, with 9 bases sitting between them. The CDR3 length is 13 residues. Germline loops: CDR1 SGHRS, CDR2 YFSETQ. The CDR3 sequence is CASSFGTHYEQYF. The CDR3 DNA reads TGCGCCAGCAGCTTCGGGACACACTACGAGCAGTACTTC.

The J gene is TRBJ1-2, the V gene TRBV4-2; the match to TRBD1 covers 11 bases. This CDR3 region has 16 residues. Germline V gene lookup returns CDR1 LGHNA and CDR2 YNFKEQ. V lost 2 bases to trimming and J lost 2 bases; unmatched junction nucleotides: 4. The CDR3 loop reads CASSQSDRGLNYGYTF. The CDR3 DNA reads TGTGCCAGCAGCCAATCGGACAGGGGGCTGAACTATGGCTACACCTTC.

The V and J genes are TRBV19 and TRBJ2-5; tentatively, D is TRBD2 (6 bases). The germline V gene has CDR1 LNHDA and CDR2 SQIVND (reference sequence). The CDR3 spans 13 residues. The V end lost 6 bases, the J end lost 2 bases, and 10 bases lay between the germline ends. The CDR3 reads CASSSGPQETQYF. CDR3 in DNA: TGTGCCAGTAGCAGCGGGCCACAAGAGACCCAGTACTTC.

V and J are TRBV2 and TRBJ1-5, with 7 bases that match TRBD1. CDR3 length equals 16 residues. J was trimmed by 1 base and V by 5 bases; bases with no gene match: 8. Germline values: CDR1 SNHLY, CDR2 FYNNEI. The CDR3 DNA sequence: TGTGCCAGCAGTCCCCAGGGGGGCAGGAGCAATCAGCCCCAGCATTTT. Its translation is CASSPQGGRSNQPQHF.

The genes are TRBV5-4 and TRBJ2-7, with a tentative D call TRBD2 (5 bases). In germline, CDR1 is SGHNT, CDR2 YYREEE (reference sequence). The CDR3 is 16 amino acids. The V and J ends lost 5 bases and 3 bases respectively, with 21 bases between them. CDR3 bases: TGTGCCAGCAGTCAAATTACCGGGATCGCTATCTACGAGCAGTACTTC. Translated, it gives CASSQITGIAIYEQYF. Full variable domain (rest looked up from reference TRBV5-4 and TRBJ2-7): ETGVTQSPTHLIKTRGQQVTLRCSSQSGHNTVSWYQQALGQGPQFIFQYYREEENGRGNFPPRFSGLQFPNYSSELNVNALELDDSALYLCASSQITGIAIYEQYFGPGTRLTVT.

The chain has TRBV24-1 and TRBJ2-7, with 9 nucleotides matching TRBD1. J was trimmed by 5 bases and V by 2 bases; bases with no gene match: 6. Germline CDR1 and CDR2: KGHDR and SFDVKD. The CDR3 sequence is 15 residues long. CDR3 residues: CATSDWGTGSHEQYF. Here the CDR3 DNA reads TGTGCCACCAGTGATTGGGGGACAGGGTCTCACGAGCAGTACTTC.